The 8 T cell receptor beta chains in this list originate from one sample, sequenced in a study of control samples from healthy donors and cancer patients. Clones were read by immunoSEQ multiplex PCR, and TCRdb kept only the in-frame ones, dropping some. The sample shows under 200,000 clones, nearly 96% of them seen only once. The sample comprised blood. The receptors shown here come from a woman in her twenties or thirties in good health.

The chain recombines TRBV6-5 with TRBJ1-1; D call uncertain. The ends were cut back, 5 bases at V and 3 bases at J, with 13 bases in the middle. The CDR3 spans 14 residues. Germline CDR1 MNHEY, CDR2 SVGAGI. DNA of the CDR3: TGTGCCAGCAGTAAAAGGACGGCCGACACTGAAGCTTTCTTT. As protein: CASSKRTADTEAFF.

In regard to this clone: The sample holds other DNA sequences that translate to the same CDR3. The chain recombines TRBV19 with TRBJ2-7; 7 bases are shared with TRBD1. V lost 3 bases and J lost 0; bases outside the gene matches: 2. CDR3 size: 14 residues. Germline V gene sequence: CDR1 LNHDA, CDR2 SQIVND (reference sequence). The CDR3 loop is CASSIRDSSYEQYF. The DNA for the CDR3 is TGTGCCAGTAGTATCCGGGACAGCTCCTACGAGCAGTACTTC.

In its sample, this clone was seen once. At one end the junction does not follow the germline gene, possibly because of a read error. The same CDR3 is also encoded by other DNA sequences in this sample. The genes are TRBV5-1 and TRBJ1-1, with TRBD1 as a possible D gene (6 bases). There are 13 residues in the CDR3. Germline V gene sequence: CDR1 SGHRS, CDR2 YFSETQ. This chain's CDR3 is CASSSPGDTEAFF. DNA of the CDR3: TGCGCCAGCAGCTCGCCCGGGGACACTGAAGCCTTCTTT.

CDR3 protein: CAWSVVTDDGYTF. DNA for the CDR3: TGTGCCTGGAGTGTAGTGACAGACGATGGCTACACCTTC. The J gene is TRBJ1-2, the V gene TRBV30; D may be TRBD1 (5 bases). The V gene's germline CDR1 is GTSNPN and CDR2 SVGIG (reference sequence). Trimming removed 0 bases at V and 6 bases at J, with 11 bases between. The CDR3 spans 13 residues.

The CDR3 DNA reads as TGCGCCAGCAGTCTTGGGGGTACAGGGACCACCGGGGAGCTGTTTTTT. This sequence encodes CASSLGGTGTTGELFF. The rearrangement uses TRBV5-1 and TRBJ2-2; tentatively, D is TRBD1 (6 bases). Trimming stripped 5 bases from V and 4 bases from J, with 18 bases between. The CDR3 consists of 16 residues. Germline CDR1 is SGHRS and CDR2 is YFSETQ. Full variable domain (remainder filled in from reference TRBV5-1 and TRBJ2-2): KAGVTQTPRYLIKTRGQQVTLSCSPISGHRSVSWYQQTPGQGLQFLFEYFSETQRNKGNFPGRFSGRQFSNSRSEMNVSTLELGDSALYLCASSLGGTGTTGELFFGEGSRLTVL.

J is TRBJ2-2 and V is TRBV18, with D possibly matching TRBD2 (5 bases). CDR1 is KGHSH and CDR2 is LQKENI in the germline V gene. The CDR3 consists of 14 residues. Trimming left V 3 bases short and J 7 bases short, with 12 bases between. CDR3 loop: CASSPSGDSGELFF. The CDR3 nucleotides read TGTGCCAGCTCACCCAGCGGTGATAGCGGGGAGCTGTTTTTT.

J is TRBJ1-2 and V is TRBV28; D gene uncertain. The CDR3 extends over 16 amino acids. Germline V gene sequence: CDR1 MDHEN, CDR2 SYDVKM. Trimming took 3 bases from V and 4 from J, leaving 18 bases between them. For the CDR3, the DNA is TGTGCCAGCAGTTTCATCCCCGCGGACGGAAGCTATGGCTACACCTTC. Its translation is CASSFIPADGSYGYTF.

This chain connects TRBV6-1 to TRBJ1-4; D is unclear. Germline lookup yields CDR1 MNHNS and CDR2 SASEGT. The CDR3 is 18 residues long. With 2 bases removed from V and 4 bases from J, the gap between germline ends came to 20 bases. CDR3 bases: TGTGCCAGCAGTGAATGGCGAGGCGGGTGGCCGCTTAATGAAAAACTGTTTTTT. It specifies CASSEWRGGWPLNEKLFF.